This T cell receptor (beta chain) emerged from a study of cytomegalovirus exposure and HLA in healthy donors. General study results and limits: Near-uniform donor sequencing depth was presumed by presence/absence analyses. CMV serostatus stood as the only immune exposure information on hand.

Concerning this clone itself: Its antigen is not identified.

With 60 Vbeta and 13 Jbeta primers, the PCR was carried out. The table came from immunoSEQ multiplex PCR; TCRdb's copy has only in-frame clones and leaves some out. The sample includes about 140,000 clones, approximately 80% of them seen just once. Germline values: CDR1 SGHNT, CDR2 YYREEE (reference sequence). Germline trimming cut 1 base from V and 7 bases from J; bases unmatched to any gene: 12. This CDR3 spans 16 amino acids. V usage is TRBV5-4 and J usage is TRBJ2-7; 9 nucleotides line up with TRBD2. The TCR comes from a middle-aged man in good health and CMV-seronegative. Sequencing was performed on PBMCs. CDR3 nucleotide sequence: TGTGCCAGCAGCTTGTTAATAGCGGGAGTCTCGGGGGAGCAGTACTTC. Its protein is CASSLLIAGVSGEQYF.